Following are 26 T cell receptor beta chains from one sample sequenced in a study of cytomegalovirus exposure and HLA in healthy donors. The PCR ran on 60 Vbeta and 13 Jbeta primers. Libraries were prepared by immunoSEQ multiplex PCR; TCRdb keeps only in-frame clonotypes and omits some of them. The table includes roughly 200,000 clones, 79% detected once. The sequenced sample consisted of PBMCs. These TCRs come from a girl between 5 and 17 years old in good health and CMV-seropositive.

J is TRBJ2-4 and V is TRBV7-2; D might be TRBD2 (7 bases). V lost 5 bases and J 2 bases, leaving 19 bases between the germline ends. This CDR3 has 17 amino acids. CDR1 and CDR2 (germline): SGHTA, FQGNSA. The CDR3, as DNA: TGTGCCAGCAGCGACCCCGTAAGGGGGGGCCCCAAAAACATTCAGTACTTC. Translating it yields CASSDPVRGGPKNIQYF.

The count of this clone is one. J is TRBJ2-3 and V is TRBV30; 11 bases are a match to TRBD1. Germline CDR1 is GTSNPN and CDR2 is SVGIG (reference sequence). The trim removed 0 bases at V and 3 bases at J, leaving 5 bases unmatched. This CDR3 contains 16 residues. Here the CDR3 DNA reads TGTGCCTGGAGTGTTTTGGACAGGGGGCGTACAGATACGCAGTATTTT. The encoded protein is CAWSVLDRGRTDTQYF.

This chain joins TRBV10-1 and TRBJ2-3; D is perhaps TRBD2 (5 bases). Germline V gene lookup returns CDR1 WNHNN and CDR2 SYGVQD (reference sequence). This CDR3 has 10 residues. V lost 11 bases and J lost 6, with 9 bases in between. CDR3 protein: CAERRDTQYF. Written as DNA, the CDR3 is TGCGCCGAGCGGAGGGATACGCAGTATTTT.

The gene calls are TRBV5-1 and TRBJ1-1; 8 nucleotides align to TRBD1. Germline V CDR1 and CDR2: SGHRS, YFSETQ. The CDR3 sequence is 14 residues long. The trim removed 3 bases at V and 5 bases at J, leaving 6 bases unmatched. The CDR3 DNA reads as TGCGCCAGCAGCTCCCTACAGGGGGGGACTGAAGCTTTCTTT. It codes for CASSSLQGGTEAFF.

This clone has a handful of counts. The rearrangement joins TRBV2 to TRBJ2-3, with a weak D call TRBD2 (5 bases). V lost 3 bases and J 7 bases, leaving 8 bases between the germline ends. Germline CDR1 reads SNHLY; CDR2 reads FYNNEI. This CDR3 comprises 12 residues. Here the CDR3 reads CASSDERNTQYF. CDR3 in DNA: TGTGCCAGCAGTGACGAGCGGAATACGCAGTATTTT.

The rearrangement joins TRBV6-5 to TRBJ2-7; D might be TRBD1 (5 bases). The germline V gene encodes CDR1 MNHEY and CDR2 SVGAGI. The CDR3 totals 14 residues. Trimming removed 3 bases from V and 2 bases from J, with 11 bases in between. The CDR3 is CASSYYGQTYEQYF. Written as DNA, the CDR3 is TGTGCCAGCAGTTATTACGGACAAACCTACGAGCAGTACTTC.

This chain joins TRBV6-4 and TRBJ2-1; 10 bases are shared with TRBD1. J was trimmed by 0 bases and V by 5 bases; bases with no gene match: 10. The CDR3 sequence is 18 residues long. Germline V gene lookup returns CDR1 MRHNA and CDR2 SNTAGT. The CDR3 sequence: CASSRQGAGGSSYNEQFF. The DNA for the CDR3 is TGTGCCAGCAGTCGACAGGGGGCGGGGGGATCCTCCTACAATGAGCAGTTCTTC.

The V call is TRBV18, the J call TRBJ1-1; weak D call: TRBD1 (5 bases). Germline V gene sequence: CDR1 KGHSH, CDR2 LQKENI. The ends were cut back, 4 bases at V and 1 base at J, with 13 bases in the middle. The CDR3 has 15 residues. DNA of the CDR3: TGTGCCAGCTCACAAACAGGTGCCCAGAACACTGAAGCTTTCTTT. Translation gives CASSQTGAQNTEAFF.

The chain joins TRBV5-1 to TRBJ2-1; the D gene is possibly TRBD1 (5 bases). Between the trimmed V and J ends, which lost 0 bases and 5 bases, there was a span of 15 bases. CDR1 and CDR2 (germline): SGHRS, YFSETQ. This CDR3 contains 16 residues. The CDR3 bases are TGCGCCAGCAGCTTGGAGGGCTCTGACAGAAACAATGAGCAGTTCTTC. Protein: CASSLEGSDRNNEQFF. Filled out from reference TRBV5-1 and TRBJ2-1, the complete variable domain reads KAGVTQTPRYLIKTRGQQVTLSCSPISGHRSVSWYQQTPGQGLQFLFEYFSETQRNKGNFPGRFSGRQFSNSRSEMNVSTLELGDSALYLCASSLEGSDRNNEQFFGPGTRLTVL.

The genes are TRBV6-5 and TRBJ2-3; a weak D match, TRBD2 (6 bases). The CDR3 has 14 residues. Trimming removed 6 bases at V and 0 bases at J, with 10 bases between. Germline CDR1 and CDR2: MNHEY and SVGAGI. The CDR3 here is CASRRRGSTDTQYF. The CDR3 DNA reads TGTGCCAGCAGGCGACGGGGGAGCACAGATACGCAGTATTTT.

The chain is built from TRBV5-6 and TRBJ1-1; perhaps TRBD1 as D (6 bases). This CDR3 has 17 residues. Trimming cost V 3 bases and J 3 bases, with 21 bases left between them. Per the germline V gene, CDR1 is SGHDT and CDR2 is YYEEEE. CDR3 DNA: TGTGCCAGCAGCTCCCGGGGGGGGGCGGAAAGGGACACTGAAGCTTTCTTT. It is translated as CASSSRGGAERDTEAFF.

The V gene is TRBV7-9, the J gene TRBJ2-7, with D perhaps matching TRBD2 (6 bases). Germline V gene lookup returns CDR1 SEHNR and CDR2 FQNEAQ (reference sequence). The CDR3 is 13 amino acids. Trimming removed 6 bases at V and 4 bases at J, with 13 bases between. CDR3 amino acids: CASRNSEGYEQYF. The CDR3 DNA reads TGTGCCAGCAGAAATTCGGAGGGATACGAGCAGTACTTC.

CDR3 sequence: CASSYSGQGGRNEQFF. The CDR3 DNA reads as TGTGCCAGCAGTTACTCGGGACAGGGCGGACGGAATGAGCAGTTCTTC. This sequence joins TRBV6-5 and TRBJ2-1, with 9 bases fitting TRBD1. Germline CDR1 and CDR2: MNHEY and SVGAGI. The junction had 7 bases not matched to a gene; V was cut back by 0 bases and J by 7 bases. The CDR3 runs to 16 residues.

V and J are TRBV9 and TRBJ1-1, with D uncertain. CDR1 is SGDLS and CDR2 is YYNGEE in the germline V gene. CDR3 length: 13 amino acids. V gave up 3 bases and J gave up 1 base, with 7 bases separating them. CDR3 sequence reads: CASSDPRNTEAFF. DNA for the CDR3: TGTGCCAGCAGCGATCCCAGGAACACTGAAGCTTTCTTT.

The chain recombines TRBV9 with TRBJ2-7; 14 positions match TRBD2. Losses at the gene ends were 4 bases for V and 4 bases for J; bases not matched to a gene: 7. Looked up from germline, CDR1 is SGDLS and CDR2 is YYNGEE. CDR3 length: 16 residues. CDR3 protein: CASSKRTSGGRYEQYF. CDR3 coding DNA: TGTGCCAGCAGCAAACGGACTAGCGGGGGGCGATACGAGCAGTACTTC. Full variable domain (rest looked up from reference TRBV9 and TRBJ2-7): DSGVTQTPKHLITATGQRVTLRCSPRSGDLSVYWYQQSLDQGLQFLIQYYNGEERAKGNILERFSAQQFPDLHSELNLSSLELGDSALYFCASSKRTSGGRYEQYFGPGTRLTVT.

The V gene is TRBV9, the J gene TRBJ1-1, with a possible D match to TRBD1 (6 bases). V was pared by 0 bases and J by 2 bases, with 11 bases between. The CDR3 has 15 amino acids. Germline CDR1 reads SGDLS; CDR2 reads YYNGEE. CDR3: CASSVVDSANTEAFF. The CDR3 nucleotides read TGTGCCAGCAGCGTAGTGGACAGTGCTAACACTGAAGCTTTCTTT.

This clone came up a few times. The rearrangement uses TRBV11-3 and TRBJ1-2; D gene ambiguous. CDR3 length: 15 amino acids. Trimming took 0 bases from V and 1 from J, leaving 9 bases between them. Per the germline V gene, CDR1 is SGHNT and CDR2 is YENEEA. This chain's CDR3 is CASSLDSVFNYGYTF. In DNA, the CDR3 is TGTGCCAGCAGCTTAGATTCCGTCTTTAACTATGGCTACACCTTC. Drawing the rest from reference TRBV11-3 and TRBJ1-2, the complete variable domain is EAGVVQSPRYKIIEKKQPVAFWCNPISGHNTLYWYLQNLGQGPELLIRYENEEAVDDSQLPKDRFSAERLKGVDSTLKIQPAELGDSAVYLCASSLDSVFNYGYTFGSGTRLTVV.

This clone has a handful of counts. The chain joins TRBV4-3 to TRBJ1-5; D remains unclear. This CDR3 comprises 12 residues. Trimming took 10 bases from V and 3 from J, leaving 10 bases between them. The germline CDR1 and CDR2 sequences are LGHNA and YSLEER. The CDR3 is CATQQSNQPQHF. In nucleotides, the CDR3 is TGCGCCACCCAACAGTCCAATCAGCCCCAGCATTTT.

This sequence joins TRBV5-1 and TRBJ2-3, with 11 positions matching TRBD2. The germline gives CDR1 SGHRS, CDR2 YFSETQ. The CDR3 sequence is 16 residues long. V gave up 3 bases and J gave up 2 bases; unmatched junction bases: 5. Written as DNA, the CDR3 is TGCGCCAGCAGCTCCACTAGCGGGGGACCCACAGATACGCAGTATTTT. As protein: CASSSTSGGPTDTQYF.

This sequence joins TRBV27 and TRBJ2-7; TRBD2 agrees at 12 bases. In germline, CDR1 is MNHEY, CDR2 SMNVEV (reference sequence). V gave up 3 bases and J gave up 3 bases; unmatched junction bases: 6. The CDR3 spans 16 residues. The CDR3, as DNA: TGTGCCAGCAGTTTCCTGGGGACTAGCGGGTTCTACGAGCAGTACTTC. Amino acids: CASSFLGTSGFYEQYF.

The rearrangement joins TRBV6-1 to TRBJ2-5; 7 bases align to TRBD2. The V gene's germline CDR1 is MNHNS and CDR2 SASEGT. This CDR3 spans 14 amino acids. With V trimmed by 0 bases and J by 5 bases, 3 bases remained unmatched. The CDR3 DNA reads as TGTGCCAGCAGTGAAGCCGGGGGGTGGGAGACCCAGTACTTC. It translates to CASSEAGGWETQYF.

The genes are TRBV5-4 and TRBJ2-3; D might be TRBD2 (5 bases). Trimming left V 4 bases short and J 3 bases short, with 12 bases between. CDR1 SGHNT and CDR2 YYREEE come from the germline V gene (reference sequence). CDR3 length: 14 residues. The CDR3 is CASSLPGETDTQYF. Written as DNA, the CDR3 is TGTGCCAGCAGCCTGCCCGGGGAAACAGATACGCAGTATTTT. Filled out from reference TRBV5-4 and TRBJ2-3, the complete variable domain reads ETGVTQSPTHLIKTRGQQVTLRCSSQSGHNTVSWYQQALGQGPQFIFQYYREEENGRGNFPPRFSGLQFPNYSSELNVNALELDDSALYLCASSLPGETDTQYFGPGTRLTVL.

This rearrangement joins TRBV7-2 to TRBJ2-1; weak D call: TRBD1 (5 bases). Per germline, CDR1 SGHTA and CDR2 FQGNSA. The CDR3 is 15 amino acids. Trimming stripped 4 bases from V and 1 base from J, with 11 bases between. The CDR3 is CASSSLKGSYNEQFF. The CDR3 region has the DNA TGTGCCAGCAGCTCCCTTAAGGGGTCCTACAATGAGCAGTTCTTC.

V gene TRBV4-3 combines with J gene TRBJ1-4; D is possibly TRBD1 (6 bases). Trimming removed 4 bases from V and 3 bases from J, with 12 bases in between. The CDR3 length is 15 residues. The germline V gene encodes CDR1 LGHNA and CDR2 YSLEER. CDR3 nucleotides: TGCGCCAGCAGCCGTAACAGGGCGGCTAATGAAAAACTGTTTTTT. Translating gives CASSRNRAANEKLFF.

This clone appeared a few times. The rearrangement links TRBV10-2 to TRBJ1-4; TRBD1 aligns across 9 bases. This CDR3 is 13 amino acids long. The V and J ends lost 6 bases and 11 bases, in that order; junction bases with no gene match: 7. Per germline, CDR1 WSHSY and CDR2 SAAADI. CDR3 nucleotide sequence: TGCGCCAGCAGGGGGGACAGGGCTGAGAAACTGTTTTTT. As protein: CASRGDRAEKLFF.

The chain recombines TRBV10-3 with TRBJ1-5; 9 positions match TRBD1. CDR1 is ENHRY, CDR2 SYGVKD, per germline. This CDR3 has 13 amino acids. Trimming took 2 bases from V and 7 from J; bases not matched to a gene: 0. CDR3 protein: CAISETGGQPQHF. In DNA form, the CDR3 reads TGTGCCATCAGTGAGACAGGGGGCCAGCCCCAGCATTTT.